This TCR beta chain was captured in a study of blood T cell repertoires in COVID-19. As originally analysed: Amplification of reference gene primers was used by the study to estimate nucleated cell counts. TCRdb keeps only in-frame clones here, not all; method: immunoSEQ multiplex PCR. That table supplies the V and J calls and clone size; D and trimming were determined from the DNA. The data show under 300,000 clones, around 90% seen once. Cohort 3 donors counted as recovered after two negative PCRs, clearance, or resolved symptoms. This TCR was recovered from a woman aged 45 to 65 who had recovered from COVID-19. Sample: PBMCs or T cells enriched from blood (not recorded which).

Here the CDR3 reads CASSQGGQGLLNEKLFF. The CDR3 DNA follows: TGTGCCAGCAGCCAAGGAGGACAGGGCCTACTTAATGAAAAACTGTTTTTT. This sequence joins TRBV4-2 and TRBJ1-4; TRBD1 agrees at 8 bases. Germline CDR1 LGHNA, CDR2 YNFKEQ. Unmatched junction bases numbered 8, after V lost 1 base and J lost 4 bases. This CDR3 has 17 amino acids.